This T cell receptor (beta chain) originates from a study of regulatory T cells in long-lasting Graves disease. Arm-PCR with iRepertoire HTBI primers amplified the CDR3 regions for these TCR beta libraries. Each CDR3 protein is one row after TCRdb ran MiXCR on the multiplex PCR reads. The sample gives about half a million distinct CDR3 sequences, under 25% of which show up once; less than 15% is in the top ten. As to time point: persistent/refractory GD, antithyroid drugs over 5 years with positive TRAb. Extracted RNA from PBMCs served as the source of the TCR library. The germline V gene has CDR1 SGHTA and CDR2 FQGNSA. Unmatched junction bases numbered 11, after V lost 10 bases and J lost 4 bases. The CDR3 length is 15 residues.

This clonotype was obtained from a female donor with Graves disease. The material was peripheral blood mononuclear cells (PBMCs), obtained when the disease was refractory, from a patient treated with antithyroid drugs. J is TRBJ2-2 and V is TRBV7-2; 8 bases fit TRBD2. The CDR3 here is CATQRGGGFTGELFF. The CDR3 DNA reads TGTGCCACCCAGAGGGGCGGGGGGTTCACCGGGGAGCTGTTTTTT. Looking up the rest from reference TRBV7-2 and TRBJ2-2 gives the full variable domain: GAGVSQSPSNKVTEKGKDVELRCDPISGHTALYWYRQSLGQGLEFLIYFQGNSAPDKSGLPSDRFSAERTGGSVSTLTIQRTQQEDSAVYLCATQRGGGFTGELFFGEGSRLTVL.